The 5 T cell receptor beta chains below all came from one sample that was sequenced in a study of HIV-infected patients and healthy controls. TCRdb analysed the 5' RACE reads with MiXCR anew, one entry per CDR3 protein. The sample contains about 67,000 distinct CDR3 sequences, less than 20% of which appear only once. Sequences were obtained from CD4+ T cells from blood. Source of these receptors: a human donor in good health.

This chain joins TRBV20-1 and TRBJ2-1; no firm D call. The CDR3 runs 14 residues. Germline-derived CDR1 and CDR2 are DFQATT and SNEGSKA (reference sequence). The germline V and J ends were trimmed by 3 bases and 6 bases, with 15 bases remaining between them. The DNA of the CDR3 is TGCAGTGCTAGCCCCTCGGACGTTCGCAATGAGCAGTTCTTC. This encodes CSASPSDVRNEQFF.

This rearrangement joins TRBV15 to TRBJ2-7; 10 bases match TRBD2. J gave up 4 bases and V 3 bases, and 12 bases lay outside the gene matches. The CDR3 runs 17 residues. CDR1 and CDR2 (germline): LNHNV, YYDKDF (reference sequence). DNA for the CDR3: TGTGCCACCAGCAGGCGGACCCAACTAGCGGGGAGTTACGAGCAGTACTTC. This translates into CATSRRTQLAGSYEQYF.

V and J are TRBV4-3 and TRBJ1-4; 9 bases align to TRBD1. V lost 0 bases and J lost 8; bases outside the gene matches: 4. The CDR3 has 15 amino acids. Germline CDR1 and CDR2: LGHNA and YSLEER. As DNA, the CDR3 is TGCGCCAGCAGCCAAGAGGACAGGGGCCGGGAAAAACTGTTTTTT. Amino acid sequence: CASSQEDRGREKLFF.

The DNA for the CDR3 is TGTGCCAGCAGCTTAGATCGGCTCACTGGGGGGGAGTTCTTC. This encodes CASSLDRLTGGEFF. The J gene is TRBJ2-1, the V gene TRBV11-2; 7 positions agree with TRBD2. J gave up 14 bases and V 0 bases, and 10 bases lay outside the gene matches. Germline V gene data show CDR1 as SGHAT and CDR2 as FQNNGV. This CDR3 has 14 residues.

This clonotype was seen at least ten times. The chain links TRBV4-3 to TRBJ2-3; TRBD1 or TRBD2 may be the D gene (5 bases each). Germline V CDR1 and CDR2: LGHNA, YSLEER. V was pared by 10 bases and J by 10 bases, with 21 bases between. The length of the CDR3 is 13 residues. CDR3 nucleotide sequence: TGCGCCAACCTCCTATCGGGGCCCCAATCGCAGTATTTT. Its protein is CANLLSGPQSQYF.